The 9 T cell receptor beta chains below all came from one sample that was sequenced in a study of T cell repertoires in cytomegalovirus infection. TCRdb used MiXCR to reprocess the reads, holding one entry per CDR3 protein. Among approximately 200,000 distinct CDR3 sequences listed, roughly 27% were seen once. Sequencing input: PBMCs. The receptors come from a human donor in good health (CMV status not recorded). Some clones in this sample may be carry-over from other donors' samples.

This clonotype appeared a single time. The chain recombines TRBV19 with TRBJ2-1; possibly TRBD1 or TRBD2 for D (5 bases each). This CDR3 has 16 residues. Germline loops: CDR1 LNHDA, CDR2 SQIVND (reference sequence). Trimming left V 8 bases short and J 8 bases short, with 25 bases between. The CDR3 nucleotides read TGTGCCAGTTCAAGGGACGCCTTATCCCTTGAGGATGAGCAGTTCTTC. Its protein is CASSRDALSLEDEQFF.

The CDR3 reads CASSVSGWPNEKLFF. The CDR3 coding sequence is TGTGCCAGCAGCGTATCGGGGTGGCCTAATGAAAAACTGTTTTTT. The V call is TRBV9, the J call TRBJ1-4; D call uncertain. The length of the CDR3 is 15 residues. The V gene lost 1 base and the J gene lost 3 bases, with 10 bases spanning the gap. Germline CDR1 and CDR2: SGDLS and YYNGEE.

The J gene is TRBJ1-6, the V gene TRBV20-1, with 8 bases that match TRBD1. The germline gives CDR1 DFQATT, CDR2 SNEGSKA (reference sequence). V lost 2 bases and J lost 4; bases outside the gene matches: 7. The length of the CDR3 is 16 residues. CDR3 residues: CSARNPNRGYNSPLHF. The CDR3, as DNA: TGCAGTGCTAGAAACCCTAACAGGGGGTATAATTCACCCCTCCACTTT.

This clonotype was detected only a few times. The chain couples TRBV29-1 to TRBJ1-1; 7 bases line up with TRBD1. Germline trimming cut 1 base from V and 1 base from J; bases unmatched to any gene: 6. Germline values: CDR1 SQVTM, CDR2 ANQGSEA. This CDR3 comprises 15 residues. For the CDR3, the DNA is TGCAGCGTTGAAGGTTTGACAGGGCGGAACACTGAAGCTTTCTTT. Amino acids: CSVEGLTGRNTEAFF. Supplemented by reference TRBV29-1 and TRBJ1-1, the full variable domain reads SAVISQKPSRDICQRGTSLTIQCQVDSQVTMMFWYRQQPGQSLTLIATANQGSEATYESGFVIDKFPISRPNLTFSTLTVSNMSPEDSSIYLCSVEGLTGRNTEAFFGQGTRLTVV.

The chain recombines TRBV7-3 with TRBJ2-1; D is ambiguous. V lost 5 bases and J lost 10, with 18 bases in between. The germline gives CDR1 SGHTA, CDR2 FQGTGA. The CDR3 consists of 14 residues. CDR3 DNA sequence: TGTGCCAGCAGCCCCCAGATAAGTGACACCGAGCAGTTCTTC. Protein product: CASSPQISDTEQFF.

Written as DNA, the CDR3 is TGTGCCAGTAGTTTCGATCCTTTCACCGGGGAGCTGTTTTTT. Its protein is CASSFDPFTGELFF. The chain carries TRBV19 and TRBJ2-2, with D uncertain. V was pared by 5 bases and J by 4 bases, with 11 bases between. Germline V gene sequence: CDR1 LNHDA, CDR2 SQIVND (reference sequence). This CDR3 spans 14 amino acids. Drawing the rest from reference TRBV19 and TRBJ2-2, the complete variable domain is DGGITQSPKYLFRKEGQNVTLSCEQNLNHDAMYWYRQDPGQGLRLIYYSQIVNDFQKGDIAEGYSVSREKKESFPLTVTSAQKNPTAFYLCASSFDPFTGELFFGEGSRLTVL.

The chain recombines TRBV20-1 with TRBJ1-5, with TRBD1 matching over 9 bases. CDR3 length: 13 amino acids. V lost 6 bases, J lost 6 bases, and 6 bases stayed unmatched. CDR1 is DFQATT, CDR2 SNEGSKA, per germline (reference sequence). The CDR3 reads CSAMGQGGQPQHF. For the CDR3, the DNA is TGCAGTGCCATGGGACAGGGTGGTCAGCCCCAGCATTTT.

CDR3 in DNA: TGTGCCAGTAGTATCGGGGGGACAGGACACTCCAATCAGCCCCAGCATTTT. As protein: CASSIGGTGHSNQPQHF. The chain joins TRBV19 to TRBJ1-5; 8 positions match TRBD1. V shed 3 bases, J shed 3 bases, and the junction held 10 bases outside the gene matches. CDR1 is LNHDA, CDR2 SQIVND, per germline (reference sequence). The CDR3 consists of 17 residues.

This clonotype appeared once. This rearrangement joins TRBV5-8 to TRBJ1-2, with D unclear. The length of the CDR3 is 14 residues. V lost 2 bases and J 4 bases, leaving 12 bases between the germline ends. The germline V gene has CDR1 SGHTS and CDR2 YDEGEE. CDR3 bases: TGTGCCAGCAGCTTCCCGGACTGGAGCTATGGCTACACCTTC. Translation: CASSFPDWSYGYTF.